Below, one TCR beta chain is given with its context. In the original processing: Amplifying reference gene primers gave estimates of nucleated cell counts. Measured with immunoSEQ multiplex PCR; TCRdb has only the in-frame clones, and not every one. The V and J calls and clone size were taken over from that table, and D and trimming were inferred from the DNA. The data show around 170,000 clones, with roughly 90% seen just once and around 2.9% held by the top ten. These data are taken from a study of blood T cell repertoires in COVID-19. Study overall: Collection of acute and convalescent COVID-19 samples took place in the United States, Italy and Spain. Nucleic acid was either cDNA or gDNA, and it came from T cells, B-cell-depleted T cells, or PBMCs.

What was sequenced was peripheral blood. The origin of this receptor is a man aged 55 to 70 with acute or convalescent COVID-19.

CDR3 in DNA: TGTGCCAGCAGCCCCCGCGGGACAGGGGATGAAAAACTGTTTTTT. This translates into CASSPRGTGDEKLFF. J is TRBJ1-4 and V is TRBV4-2, with TRBD1 matching 10 bases. Germline CDR1 LGHNA, CDR2 YNFKEQ. CDR3 size: 15 residues. Unmatched junction bases numbered 5, after V lost 4 bases and J lost 6 bases.